Below, 5 T cell receptor beta chains from the same sample are listed, as sequenced in a study of shared clonotypes between healthy human individuals. Generated by immunoSEQ multiplex PCR, the TCRdb table keeps only in-frame clones and is missing some. The data show a few hundred thousand clones, approximately 97% seen once. The specimen sequenced was naive CD4+ T cells sorted from blood. Subset defined: CD45RA+ positively selected. The origin of the receptors is a woman aged 25-40 years in good health.

V and J are TRBV19 and TRBJ2-2; the match to TRBD2 covers 13 bases. The germline gives CDR1 LNHDA, CDR2 SQIVND (reference sequence). After removal of 6 bases from V and 5 bases from J, the junction contained 24 bases not matched to a gene. The CDR3 contains 22 residues. CDR3 bases: TGTGCCAGTAGAAGGGGTGTGGAATGGGGACTAGCGGGACGAACATTTACCGGGGAGCTGTTTTTT. Encoded protein: CASRRGVEWGLAGRTFTGELFF.

The rearrangement uses TRBV7-2 and TRBJ2-7; 7 bases line up with TRBD2. Germline V gene lookup returns CDR1 SGHTA and CDR2 FQGNSA. V trimming: 0 bases; J trimming: 2 bases; junction bases outside the gene matches: 1. The CDR3 consists of 14 residues. The CDR3 region is CASSLAGLAYEQYF. The CDR3 DNA reads as TGTGCCAGCAGCTTAGCCGGACTAGCCTACGAGCAGTACTTC.

The chain carries TRBV7-9 and TRBJ2-1, with TRBD2 matching over 7 bases. This CDR3 comprises 14 residues. J gave up 7 bases and V 3 bases, and 6 bases lay outside the gene matches. Looked up from germline, CDR1 is SEHNR and CDR2 is FQNEAQ (reference sequence). In DNA, the CDR3 is TGTGCCAGCAGCTTGAGCGGGACTATTAATGAGCAGTTCTTC. Translating it yields CASSLSGTINEQFF.

CDR3: CASSKQGAGQYF. The CDR3 bases are TGTGCCAGCAGTAAACAGGGGGCTGGGCAGTACTTC. V is TRBV27 and J is TRBJ2-5, with 9 bases matching TRBD1. This CDR3 region has 12 residues. V lost 5 bases and J lost 11; bases outside the gene matches: 6. CDR1 is MNHEY, CDR2 SMNVEV, per germline (reference sequence).

The V gene is TRBV5-1, the J gene TRBJ2-5; no clear D gene. CDR1 and CDR2 (germline): SGHRS, YFSETQ. The CDR3 is made up of 14 amino acids. V lost 0 bases, J lost 2 bases, and 8 bases lay in between. CDR3 in DNA: TGCGCCAGCAGCTTGGACTGGCAGCAAGAGACCCAGTACTTC. It is translated as CASSLDWQQETQYF. The full variable domain, in which reference TRBV5-1 and TRBJ2-5 provide the parts outside the CDR3, is KAGVTQTPRYLIKTRGQQVTLSCSPISGHRSVSWYQQTPGQGLQFLFEYFSETQRNKGNFPGRFSGRQFSNSRSEMNVSTLELGDSALYLCASSLDWQQETQYFGPGTRLLVL.